Listed below are T cell receptor beta chains from one sample, sequenced in a study of shared clonotypes between healthy human individuals. Profiling relied on immunoSEQ multiplex PCR, and the TCRdb table lists in-frame clones only, not all of them. The sample holds millions of clones, approximately 94% seen once. The specimen was naive CD8+ T cells from PBMCs. Receptors were obtained from a man between 18 and 29 years old in good health. Some clones in this sample may be carry-over from other donors' samples. The CDR3 runs from the conserved cysteine through the conserved F or W. The D gene is left open where the match is weak. Rows may omit the clone size; those that give it use once, few, many or a size class.

TRBJ2-1 - TRBD1 TRBV27 CASKFQRQGGYNEQFF TGTGCCAGCAAATTCCAAAGACAGGGGGGCTACAATGAGCAGTTCTTC
TRBJ2-1 - TRBD2 TRBV4-1 CASRTSGRSDEQFF TGCGCCAGCAGGACTAGCGGGAGAAGCGATGAGCAGTTCTTC
TRBJ2-5 - - TRBV11-2 CASSFGQLQETQYF TGTGCCAGCAGCTTTGGACAGCTCCAAGAGACCCAGTACTTC
TRBJ1-1 - - TRBV19 CASSYLRNTEAFF TGTGCCAGTAGTTATTTGAGGAACACTGAAGCTTTCTTT
TRBJ1-1 - TRBD1 TRBV6-4 CASRVGQVMNTEAFF TGTGCCAGCAGGGTTGGACAGGTTATGAACACTGAAGCTTTCTTT
TRBJ2-1 - - TRBV6-5 CASSQQGPPKQFF TGTGCCAGCAGTCAACAAGGACCACCGAAGCAGTTCTTC
TRBJ2-2 - - TRBV6-6 CASRLLTGELFF TGTGCCAGCCGTCTACTCACCGGGGAGCTGTTTTTT
TRBJ2-2 - - TRBV7-3 CASSPENTGELFF TGTGCCAGCAGCCCCGAAAACACCGGGGAGCTGTTTTTT
TRBJ2-1 - - TRBV9 CASSVASSGDEQFF TGTGCCAGCAGCGTAGCTTCCTCCGGGGATGAGCAGTTCTTC
TRBJ1-1 - - TRBV25-1 CASSATGNTEAFF TGTGCCAGCAGCGCGACTGGGAACACTGAAGCTTTCTTT
TRBJ2-1 - TRBD2 TRBV11-3 CASSPTSGGEQFF TGTGCCAGCAGCCCAACTAGCGGCGGTGAGCAGTTCTTC
TRBJ2-3 - - TRBV30 CAWSPSSGRVSGDTQYF TGTGCCTGGAGTCCCTCCTCAGGAAGGGTCTCGGGAGATACGCAGTATTTT
TRBJ2-3 - TRBD2 TRBV6-4 CASSSGGGPGDTQYF TGTGCCAGCAGCAGCGGGGGAGGGCCTGGGGATACGCAGTATTTT
TRBJ2-1 once TRBD2 TRBV7-6 CASSLAQLAQYNEQFF TGTGCCAGCAGCTTAGCGCAACTAGCGCAATACAATGAGCAGTTCTTC
TRBJ2-3 - TRBD2 TRBV29-1 CSVDTSGRVDTQYF TGCAGCGTTGATACTAGCGGGAGGGTAGATACGCAGTATTTT
TRBJ2-7 - TRBD1 TRBV27 CASSFSTGTLSYEQYF TGTGCCAGCAGTTTTTCGACAGGGACCCTCTCCTACGAGCAGTACTTC
TRBJ2-7 - - TRBV25-1 CASSEWGGTRGYEQYF TGTGCCAGCAGTGAATGGGGTGGGACCCGGGGTTACGAGCAGTACTTC
TRBJ1-5 once TRBD1 TRBV19 CASSMRQGNGHPIFSNQPQHF TGTGCCAGTAGTATGCGACAGGGGAATGGACATCCGATCTTTAGCAATCAGCCCCAGCATTTT
TRBJ2-3 - TRBD2 TRBV15 CATSRVPLAGDTDTQYF TGTGCCACCAGCAGGGTGCCGCTAGCGGGAGATACAGATACGCAGTATTTT
TRBJ2-7 - - TRBV6-6 CASREPIGDYEQYF TGTGCCAGCAGAGAGCCTATAGGGGACTACGAGCAGTACTTC
TRBJ2-7 - TRBD1 TRBV30 CAGSDRDRDPYEQYF TGTGCCGGCTCCGACCGGGACAGGGACCCCTACGAGCAGTACTTC
TRBJ2-7 - TRBD2 TRBV7-9 CASSQREEGYEQYF TGTGCCAGCAGCCAGCGGGAGGAAGGCTACGAGCAGTACTTC
TRBJ2-7 - TRBD2 TRBV11-2 CASSLRDRREPTYEQYF TGTGCCAGCAGCTTAAGGGATAGGCGGGAGCCCACCTACGAGCAGTACTTC
TRBJ2-1 - TRBD1 TRBV5-4 CASSLNDDWTGEQFF TGTGCCAGCAGCTTGAATGATGATTGGACAGGGGAGCAGTTCTTC
TRBJ2-2 once - TRBV29-1 CSVDPGNTGELFF TGCAGCGTTGACCCGGGGAACACCGGGGAGCTGTTTTTT
TRBJ2-5 - - TRBV10-3 CAISDLQETQYF TGTGCCATCAGTGACCTACAAGAGACCCAGTACTTC
TRBJ2-7 - TRBD1 TRBV7-9 CASGRQGLNEQYF TGTGCCAGCGGGAGACAGGGCCTTAACGAGCAGTACTTC
TRBJ2-3 - - TRBV30 CAWSAEGRVTDTQYF TGTGCCTGGAGTGCAGAGGGAAGGGTGACGGATACGCAGTATTTT
TRBJ1-1 - - TRBV5-1 CASSFDGGLEAFF TGCGCCAGCAGCTTTGATGGGGGGCTTGAAGCTTTCTTT
TRBJ2-7 - - TRBV30 CAWSVLHRNEQYF TGTGCCTGGAGTGTACTTCACAGGAATGAGCAGTACTTC
TRBJ2-7 - TRBD2 TRBV28 CASSFVSSGSLYEQYF TGTGCCAGCAGTTTCGTTTCTAGCGGGAGTCTCTACGAGCAGTACTTC
TRBJ2-7 few - TRBV5-4 CASSPGWVDSYEQYF TGTGCCAGCAGCCCGGGGTGGGTCGACTCCTACGAGCAGTACTTC
TRBJ1-1 - - TRBV5-1 CASSSGFSWDLPRYTEAFF TGCGCCAGCAGCTCCGGGTTCTCGTGGGATCTCCCCCGCTACACTGAAGCTTTCTTT
TRBJ2-7 - - TRBV7-9 CASSPTSGQAYEQYF TGTGCCAGCAGCCCGACTTCGGGGCAGGCCTACGAGCAGTACTTC
TRBJ2-1 - - TRBV9 CASSVDAGRNNEQFF TGTGCCAGCAGCGTAGACGCAGGGAGGAACAATGAGCAGTTCTTC
TRBJ1-1 - - TRBV27 CASSFRGVGAEAFF TGTGCCAGCAGCTTTAGAGGGGTTGGGGCTGAAGCTTTCTTT
TRBJ1-1 - - TRBV28 CASRSPPVFTEAFF TGTGCCAGCCGCTCCCCTCCAGTCTTCACTGAAGCTTTCTTT
TRBJ2-4 - TRBD2 TRBV5-6 CASSLGTSGGPKNIQYF TGTGCCAGCAGCCTGGGGACTAGCGGGGGGCCCAAAAACATTCAGTACTTC
TRBJ2-5 - - TRBV5-6 CASSPEYSETQYF TGTGCCAGCAGTCCGGAGTATTCCGAGACCCAGTACTTC
TRBJ1-1 once - TRBV4-1 CASSQDRRGVNTEAFF TGCGCCAGCAGCCAAGATCGGCGTGGGGTGAACACTGAAGCTTTCTTT
TRBJ1-5 - - TRBV6-5 CASGGAGGPQHF TGTGCCAGCGGCGGGGCGGGTGGGCCCCAGCATTTT
TRBJ2-5 - - TRBV19 CASSERVQGWETQYF TGTGCCAGTTCAGAACGAGTACAGGGTTGGGAGACCCAGTACTTC
TRBJ2-2 - TRBD1 TRBV29-1 CSGQGSGELFF TGCAGCGGACAGGGTTCCGGGGAGCTGTTTTTT
TRBJ2-3 - TRBD1 TRBV13 CASSLIGLEDRDTDTQYF TGTGCCAGCAGCTTAATCGGTTTGGAGGACAGGGACACAGATACGCAGTATTTT
TRBJ2-7 once - TRBV29-1 CSVTDESTSEQYF TGCAGCGTCACGGACGAGTCTACAAGCGAGCAGTACTTC
TRBJ2-7 - TRBD1 TRBV5-4 CASTNLTGGGYEQYF TGTGCCAGCACTAACCTGACAGGGGGCGGGTACGAGCAGTACTTC